This T cell receptor (beta chain) was sequenced in a study of CD8 T cells in Susac syndrome. Findings and caveats of the study: The study acknowledged a relatively small number of individuals in its TCR sequencing and HLA analysis.

This clonotype was seen a handful of times. Its antigen is still unknown. CD8+ and CD4+ T cells from blood underwent TCR beta sequencing, which was carried out in a high-throughput format. The multiple sclerosis control cohort comprised treatment-naive individuals presenting with stable or active relapsing-remitting disease. V was pared by 5 bases and J by 3 bases, with 11 bases between. This CDR3 has 13 residues. When the RNA was reverse transcribed, random hexamers were used with an input of roughly 0.5 to 1 ug. By means of immunoSEQ multiplex PCR, TCR beta CDR3 spanning 54 Vbeta and 13 Jbeta underwent amplification. TCRdb analysed the immunoSEQ multiplex PCR reads with MiXCR anew, one entry per CDR3 protein. The sample shows 350,000 to 550,000 distinct CDR3 sequences, more than 80% of them seen only once.

The sequence was obtained from a human donor with multiple sclerosis. The sequenced sample was CD8+ T cells from PBMCs. This chain links TRBV12-3 or TRBV12-4 with TRBJ2-7, with D perhaps matching TRBD1 or TRBD2 (6 bases each). CDR3 sequence (DNA): TGTGCCAGCAGTAGGGGGGCGGGCTACGAGCAGTACTTC. This gives the protein CASSRGAGYEQYF.